Presented here are 32 T cell receptor beta chains from one specimen sequenced in a study of cytomegalovirus exposure and HLA in healthy donors (dated 2017 in TCRdb). Library preparation employed the immunoSEQ multiplex PCR assay. The multiplex PCR relied on a mix of 60 forward primers for TCR Vbeta segments and 13 reverse primers for TCR Jbeta segments. The clones in this table, taken by TCRdb from immuneACCESS, are in-frame only. Not every clone is retained; where verified, under half of the shortfall comes from an unresolved V gene, and the cause of the rest is unknown. The sample has around 76,000 clones on record. The ten largest account for approximately 1.6% of the sample. Sequencing used PBMCs. These receptors all come from a woman aged 60-75 years in good health and CMV-seronegative.

The chain carries TRBV10-3 and TRBJ2-3; the match to TRBD2 covers 14 bases. Trimming took 4 bases from V and 6 from J; bases not matched to a gene: 0. There are 14 residues in the CDR3. Germline V gives CDR1 ENHRY, CDR2 SYGVKD. Written as DNA, the CDR3 is TGTGCCATCAGTGGGACTAGCGGGAGGGATACGCAGTATTTT. Protein sequence: CAISGTSGRDTQYF.

The rearrangement links TRBV5-1 to TRBJ2-1; TRBD1 is a possible D gene (6 bases). CDR1 and CDR2 (germline): SGHRS, YFSETQ. The CDR3 sequence is 18 residues long. Trimming removed 4 bases from V and 1 base from J, with 21 bases in between. The CDR3 reads CASSPGHQTGSSYNEQFF. The CDR3 nucleotides are TGCGCCAGCAGCCCGGGACATCAAACGGGGTCTTCCTACAATGAGCAGTTCTTC. The whole variable domain, remainder taken from reference TRBV5-1 and TRBJ2-1, is KAGVTQTPRYLIKTRGQQVTLSCSPISGHRSVSWYQQTPGQGLQFLFEYFSETQRNKGNFPGRFSGRQFSNSRSEMNVSTLELGDSALYLCASSPGHQTGSSYNEQFFGPGTRLTVL.

V usage is TRBV5-1 and J usage is TRBJ2-2, with TRBD2 matching 8 bases. The length of the CDR3 is 17 residues. Germline V lookup: CDR1 SGHRS, CDR2 YFSETQ. J gave up 3 bases and V 0 bases, and 7 bases lay outside the gene matches. The CDR3 sequence is CASSLVLAGLYTGELFF. CDR3 in DNA: TGCGCCAGCAGCTTGGTCCTAGCGGGTTTATACACCGGGGAGCTGTTTTTT. The full variable domain, rest sourced from reference TRBV5-1 and TRBJ2-2, is KAGVTQTPRYLIKTRGQQVTLSCSPISGHRSVSWYQQTPGQGLQFLFEYFSETQRNKGNFPGRFSGRQFSNSRSEMNVSTLELGDSALYLCASSLVLAGLYTGELFFGEGSRLTVL.

V and J are TRBV4-3 and TRBJ2-3; possible D gene TRBD2, 5 bases. The CDR3 totals 14 residues. V lost 0 bases, J lost 3 bases, and 7 bases lay in between. Germline lookup yields CDR1 LGHNA and CDR2 YSLEER. The CDR3 reads CASSQDTGTDTQYF. The CDR3 coding sequence is TGCGCCAGCAGCCAAGATACGGGGACAGATACGCAGTATTTT.

This chain connects TRBV28 to TRBJ1-2, with TRBD1 identical over 10 bases. The CDR3 sequence is 17 residues long. CDR1 and CDR2 from the germline V gene are MDHEN and SYDVKM. Germline trimming cut 3 bases from V and 0 bases from J; bases unmatched to any gene: 7. The CDR3 spells CASSLAPGTGANYGYTF. In DNA, the CDR3 is TGTGCCAGCAGTTTGGCCCCCGGGACAGGGGCTAACTATGGCTACACCTTC.

The V call is TRBV25-1, the J call TRBJ2-2; 10 nucleotides line up with TRBD1. The CDR3 sequence is 16 residues long. Germline CDR1 reads MGHDK; CDR2 reads SYGVNS. V shed 6 bases, J shed 6 bases, and the junction held 10 bases outside the gene matches. CDR3 in DNA: TGTGCCAGCAGAGTCTCCGGGACAGGGGTACCCGGGGAGCTGTTTTTT. As protein: CASRVSGTGVPGELFF.

This sequence joins TRBV28 and TRBJ1-1; D unclear. V lost 6 bases to trimming and J lost 7 bases, with 12 bases between them. From germline, CDR1 is MDHEN and CDR2 SYDVKM. The CDR3 is 12 residues long. The CDR3 reads CASSISGFEAFF. The CDR3 DNA reads as TGTGCCAGCAGCATCTCCGGGTTTGAAGCTTTCTTT.

The gene calls are TRBV13 and TRBJ2-1, with a weak D call TRBD2 (7 bases). The CDR3 is made up of 15 amino acids. Germline assignment: CDR1 PRHDT and CDR2 FYEKMQ (reference sequence). V lost 2 bases and J 6 bases, leaving 14 bases between the germline ends. The DNA of the CDR3 is TGTGCCAGCAGCTTACGGGGGGCGAGGGCCAATGAGCAGTTCTTC. Protein product: CASSLRGARANEQFF.

The rearrangement joins TRBV5-1 to TRBJ2-3; the match to TRBD2 covers 8 bases. Germline V CDR1 and CDR2: SGHRS, YFSETQ. This CDR3 region has 14 residues. V dropped 3 bases and J dropped 0; count of bases not matched to a gene: 0. Here the CDR3 reads CASSSSGSTDTQYF. The CDR3 coding sequence is TGCGCCAGCAGCTCTAGCGGGAGCACAGATACGCAGTATTTT. Based on the CDR3 plus reference TRBV5-1 and TRBJ2-3, the full variable domain is KAGVTQTPRYLIKTRGQQVTLSCSPISGHRSVSWYQQTPGQGLQFLFEYFSETQRNKGNFPGRFSGRQFSNSRSEMNVSTLELGDSALYLCASSSSGSTDTQYFGPGTRLTVL.

The chain carries TRBV7-9 and TRBJ2-7; 7 bases align to TRBD1. CDR1 is SEHNR, CDR2 FQNEAQ, per germline (reference sequence). CDR3 length: 17 amino acids. After removal of 4 bases from V and 2 bases from J, the junction contained 14 bases not matched to a gene. As DNA, the CDR3 is TGTGCCAGCAGCTCGAACTCCGCCGGGACAGTAACCTACGAGCAGTACTTC. Its translation: CASSSNSAGTVTYEQYF.

The rearrangement uses TRBV18 and TRBJ2-7; the match to TRBD1 covers 7 bases. This CDR3 contains 15 residues. The trim removed 6 bases at V and 0 bases at J, leaving 8 bases unmatched. Germline CDR1 KGHSH, CDR2 LQKENI. Written as DNA, the CDR3 is TGTGCCAGCTCCCAAGGACAGGAAATCTCCTACGAGCAGTACTTC. Protein sequence: CASSQGQEISYEQYF.

The chain carries TRBV5-4 and TRBJ1-2; the D gene is possibly TRBD1 (6 bases). The CDR3 sequence is 14 residues long. Germline V gene data show CDR1 as SGHNT and CDR2 as YYREEE (reference sequence). The V and J ends lost 6 bases and 3 bases respectively, with 15 bases between them. CDR3 in amino acids: CASIQQGDHYGYTF. The DNA of the CDR3 is TGTGCCAGCATCCAACAGGGCGATCACTATGGCTACACCTTC.

The V gene is TRBV28, the J gene TRBJ1-4; D is undetermined. Germline assignment: CDR1 MDHEN and CDR2 SYDVKM. The V gene lost 6 bases and the J gene lost 2 bases, with 7 bases spanning the gap. This CDR3 has 13 amino acids. CDR3 bases: TGTGCCAGCAGCACAAACACTAATGAAAAACTGTTTTTT. Translated: CASSTNTNEKLFF.

This chain links TRBV6-4 with TRBJ1-6, with 7 bases identical to TRBD1. The junction had 2 bases not matched to a gene; V was cut back by 6 bases and J by 6 bases. The CDR3 sequence is 13 residues long. Germline-derived CDR1 and CDR2 are MRHNA and SNTAGT. The CDR3 loop is CASRRQGNSPLHF. The CDR3, as DNA: TGTGCCAGCAGGAGACAGGGTAATTCACCCCTCCACTTT.

V is TRBV29-1 and J is TRBJ2-1; 9 bases match TRBD2. The CDR3 extends over 12 amino acids. V lost 7 bases and J lost 7; bases outside the gene matches: 5. The germline CDR1 and CDR2 sequences are SQVTM and ANQGSEA. Here the CDR3 reads CSGAGGPNEQFF. As DNA, the CDR3 is TGCAGCGGGGCGGGAGGGCCTAATGAGCAGTTCTTC.

The chain uses TRBV28 and TRBJ1-2, with a weak D call TRBD1 (6 bases). Germline V gene lookup returns CDR1 MDHEN and CDR2 SYDVKM. The CDR3 totals 15 residues. Trimming cost V 6 bases and J 8 bases, with 22 bases left between them. The CDR3 here is CASSRGTGSVRGYTF. The CDR3 DNA reads as TGTGCCAGCAGCAGGGGAACAGGGTCCGTTCGCGGCTACACCTTC.

The rearrangement joins TRBV4-2 to TRBJ2-1, with D possibly being TRBD2 (6 bases). CDR3 length: 18 residues. V dropped 0 bases and J dropped 8 bases, with 23 bases sitting between them. Germline lookup yields CDR1 LGHNA and CDR2 YNFKEQ. The CDR3 protein is CASSQDCGESRERHEQFF. The CDR3 nucleotides are TGTGCCAGCAGCCAAGATTGCGGCGAGTCGCGGGAAAGGCATGAGCAGTTCTTC.

The chain uses TRBV6-6 and TRBJ2-1, with a tentative D call TRBD1 (5 bases). V dropped 5 bases and J dropped 0 bases, with 14 bases sitting between them. Germline CDR1 reads MNHNY; CDR2 reads SVGAGI (reference sequence). The CDR3 has 16 amino acids. The CDR3 DNA reads TGTGCCAGCAGTACGACAGTGGAGAGCTCCTACAATGAGCAGTTCTTC. Translated, it gives CASSTTVESSYNEQFF.

J is TRBJ1-1 and V is TRBV5-6, with D possibly being TRBD1 (5 bases). This CDR3 is 15 amino acids long. Trimming left V 0 bases short and J 1 base short, with 10 bases between. In germline, CDR1 is SGHDT, CDR2 YYEEEE. CDR3: CASSLGTTGNTEAFF. In nucleotides, the CDR3 is TGTGCCAGCAGCTTGGGAACAACAGGGAACACTGAAGCTTTCTTT.

The genes are TRBV4-2 and TRBJ2-7, with D possibly TRBD2 on 6 matching bases. The CDR3 totals 15 residues. Germline CDR1 is LGHNA and CDR2 is YNFKEQ. V was clipped by 4 bases and J by 5 bases, with 18 bases between them. CDR3 nucleotides: TGTGCCAGCAGCCGCGAGGCGGGGTCCTCGGACGAGCAGTACTTC. Residues: CASSREAGSSDEQYF.

V usage is TRBV19 and J usage is TRBJ1-1; 7 nucleotides match TRBD1. V lost 3 bases, J lost 11 bases, and 6 bases stayed unmatched. CDR3 length equals 12 residues. Germline V CDR1 and CDR2: LNHDA, SQIVND (reference sequence). The CDR3 loop reads CASSMDRFDAFF. The CDR3 DNA sequence: TGTGCCAGTAGTATGGACAGGTTCGATGCTTTCTTT. Drawing the rest from reference TRBV19 and TRBJ1-1, the complete variable domain is DGGITQSPKYLFRKEGQNVTLSCEQNLNHDAMYWYRQDPGQGLRLIYYSQIVNDFQKGDIAEGYSVSREKKESFPLTVTSAQKNPTAFYLCASSMDRFDAFFGQGTRLTVV.

The genes are TRBV18 and TRBJ2-7; 7 bases map to TRBD1. Germline values: CDR1 KGHSH, CDR2 LQKENI. V gave up 3 bases and J gave up 2 bases; unmatched junction bases: 4. The CDR3 has 14 amino acids. The CDR3: CASSPQGETYEQYF. In DNA form, the CDR3 reads TGTGCCAGCTCACCTCAGGGGGAAACCTACGAGCAGTACTTC.

The chain recombines TRBV5-1 with TRBJ1-1; 9 bases are a match to TRBD1. CDR3 length equals 15 residues. The trim removed 0 bases at V and 1 base at J, leaving 1 base unmatched. Germline loops: CDR1 SGHRS, CDR2 YFSETQ. The CDR3 nucleotides are TGCGCCAGCAGCTTGGCGGGACAGGGGAACACTGAAGCTTTCTTT. Translation gives CASSLAGQGNTEAFF.

The chain employs TRBV7-8 and TRBJ2-1; D ambiguous. The CDR3 is 13 amino acids. The germline V gene encodes CDR1 SGHVS and CDR2 FQNEAQ. V was clipped by 7 bases and J by 4 bases, with 11 bases between them. In nucleotides, the CDR3 is TGTGCCAGCACCAACGGTCCGTACAATGAGCAGTTCTTC. This sequence encodes CASTNGPYNEQFF.

The gene calls are TRBV7-8 and TRBJ2-5; 16 bases fit TRBD2. The ends lost 5 bases at V and 5 bases at J; junction bases unmatched: 20. Germline CDR1 reads SGHVS; CDR2 reads FQNEAQ. The CDR3 covers 21 residues. CDR3 in DNA: TGTGCCAGCAGCCGGTTACCCCTCTCCGGGACTAGCGGGAGGGCCTCGGAGACCCAGTACTTC. The encoded protein is CASSRLPLSGTSGRASETQYF.

The chain carries TRBV28 and TRBJ2-7, with D perhaps matching TRBD2 (6 bases). V dropped 2 bases and J dropped 2 bases, with 16 bases sitting between them. The CDR3 runs to 16 residues. The germline gives CDR1 MDHEN, CDR2 SYDVKM. As DNA, the CDR3 is TGTGCCAGCAGTTTACCAACCAGCGGGTGGCCCTACGAGCAGTACTTC. It is translated as CASSLPTSGWPYEQYF. Full variable domain (missing parts from reference TRBV28 and TRBJ2-7): DVKVTQSSRYLVKRTGEKVFLECVQDMDHENMFWYRQDPGLGLRLIYFSYDVKMKEKGDIPEGYSVSREKKERFSLILESASTNQTSMYLCASSLPTSGWPYEQYFGPGTRLTVT.

This chain's CDR3 is CASSHSQGDGYTF. The CDR3 nucleotides are TGCGCCAGCAGCCACAGTCAAGGGGATGGCTACACCTTC. The chain carries TRBV5-1 and TRBJ1-2, with TRBD1 as a possible D gene (5 bases). Germline V gene data show CDR1 as SGHRS and CDR2 as YFSETQ. The V gene lost 4 bases and the J gene lost 6 bases, with 13 bases spanning the gap. CDR3 length: 13 residues.

The V and J genes are TRBV13 and TRBJ1-1, with TRBD1 matching 7 bases. The CDR3 consists of 16 residues. The germline V gene encodes CDR1 PRHDT and CDR2 FYEKMQ (reference sequence). Trimming took 6 bases from V and 1 from J; bases not matched to a gene: 11. CDR3 coding DNA: TGTGCCAGCAGAAAACAGGGGACAACAAAGAACACTGAAGCTTTCTTT. It translates to CASRKQGTTKNTEAFF.

The V call is TRBV5-1, the J call TRBJ2-3; tentative D call: TRBD2 (6 bases). The CDR3 spans 16 residues. The germline CDR1 and CDR2 sequences are SGHRS and YFSETQ. The V gene lost 0 bases and the J gene lost 2 bases, with 13 bases spanning the gap. The CDR3 DNA is TGCGCCAGCAGCTTGGAAATGGAGGGGATCACAGATACGCAGTATTTT. Translating gives CASSLEMEGITDTQYF.

V usage is TRBV5-4 and J usage is TRBJ2-1, with D perhaps matching TRBD2 (5 bases). The V end lost 4 bases, the J end lost 13 bases, and 18 bases lay between the germline ends. Germline CDR1 SGHNT, CDR2 YYREEE (reference sequence). The CDR3 extends over 13 amino acids. CDR3 nucleotides: TGTGCCAGCAGCGGGAGCCTGGCCTCCGGACAGTTCTTC. It is translated as CASSGSLASGQFF.

V usage is TRBV7-2 and J usage is TRBJ2-6; 7 bases agree with TRBD1. The germline gives CDR1 SGHTA, CDR2 FQGNSA. The CDR3 extends over 15 amino acids. Trimming took 7 bases from V and 0 from J; bases not matched to a gene: 3. The CDR3 nucleotides are TGTGCCAGCAACCGGGACAGCTCTGGGGCCAACGTCCTGACTTTC. Amino acids: CASNRDSSGANVLTF.

V and J are TRBV25-1 and TRBJ2-5; maybe TRBD2 (6 bases). V lost 1 base and J 3 bases, leaving 9 bases between the germline ends. The CDR3 spans 14 residues. Germline V gene data show CDR1 as MGHDK and CDR2 as SYGVNS. CDR3 nucleotide sequence: TGTGCCAGCAGTGAATGGAGGGGAAAAGAGACCCAGTACTTC. This translates into CASSEWRGKETQYF. The full variable domain, completed using reference TRBV25-1 and TRBJ2-5, is EADIYQTPRYLVIGTGKKITLECSQTMGHDKMYWYQQDPGMELHLIHYSYGVNSTEKGDLSSESTVSRIRTEHFPLTLESARPSHTSQYLCASSEWRGKETQYFGPGTRLLVL.